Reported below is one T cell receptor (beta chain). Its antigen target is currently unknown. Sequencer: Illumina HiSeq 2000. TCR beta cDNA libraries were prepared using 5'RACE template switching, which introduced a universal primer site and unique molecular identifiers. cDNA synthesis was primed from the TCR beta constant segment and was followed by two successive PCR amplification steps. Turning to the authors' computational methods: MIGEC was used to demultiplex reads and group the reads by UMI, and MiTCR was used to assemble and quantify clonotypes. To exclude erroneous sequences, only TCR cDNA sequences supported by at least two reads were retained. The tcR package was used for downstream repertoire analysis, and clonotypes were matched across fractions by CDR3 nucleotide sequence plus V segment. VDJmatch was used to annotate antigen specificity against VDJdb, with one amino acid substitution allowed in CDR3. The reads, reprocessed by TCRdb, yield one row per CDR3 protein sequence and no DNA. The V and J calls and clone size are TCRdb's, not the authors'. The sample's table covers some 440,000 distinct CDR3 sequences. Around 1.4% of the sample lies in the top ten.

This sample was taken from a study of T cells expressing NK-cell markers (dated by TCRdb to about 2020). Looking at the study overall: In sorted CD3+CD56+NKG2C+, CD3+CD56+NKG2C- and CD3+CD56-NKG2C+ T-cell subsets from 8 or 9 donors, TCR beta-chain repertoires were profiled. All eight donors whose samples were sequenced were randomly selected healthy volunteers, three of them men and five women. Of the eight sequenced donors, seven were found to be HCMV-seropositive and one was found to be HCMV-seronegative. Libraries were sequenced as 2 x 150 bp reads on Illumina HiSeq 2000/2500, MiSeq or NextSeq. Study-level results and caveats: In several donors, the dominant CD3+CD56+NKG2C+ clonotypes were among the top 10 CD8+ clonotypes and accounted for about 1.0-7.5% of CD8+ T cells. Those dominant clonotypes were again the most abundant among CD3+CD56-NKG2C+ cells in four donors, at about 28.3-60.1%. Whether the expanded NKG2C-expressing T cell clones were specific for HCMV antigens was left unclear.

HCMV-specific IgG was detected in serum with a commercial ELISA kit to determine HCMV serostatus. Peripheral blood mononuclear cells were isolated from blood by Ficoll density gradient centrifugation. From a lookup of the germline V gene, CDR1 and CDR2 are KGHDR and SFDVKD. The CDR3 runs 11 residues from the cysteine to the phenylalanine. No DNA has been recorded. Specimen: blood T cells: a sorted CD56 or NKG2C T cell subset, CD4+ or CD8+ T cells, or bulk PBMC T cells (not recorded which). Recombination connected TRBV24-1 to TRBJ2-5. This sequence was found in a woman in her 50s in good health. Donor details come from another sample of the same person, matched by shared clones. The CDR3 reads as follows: CATSVKETQYF.